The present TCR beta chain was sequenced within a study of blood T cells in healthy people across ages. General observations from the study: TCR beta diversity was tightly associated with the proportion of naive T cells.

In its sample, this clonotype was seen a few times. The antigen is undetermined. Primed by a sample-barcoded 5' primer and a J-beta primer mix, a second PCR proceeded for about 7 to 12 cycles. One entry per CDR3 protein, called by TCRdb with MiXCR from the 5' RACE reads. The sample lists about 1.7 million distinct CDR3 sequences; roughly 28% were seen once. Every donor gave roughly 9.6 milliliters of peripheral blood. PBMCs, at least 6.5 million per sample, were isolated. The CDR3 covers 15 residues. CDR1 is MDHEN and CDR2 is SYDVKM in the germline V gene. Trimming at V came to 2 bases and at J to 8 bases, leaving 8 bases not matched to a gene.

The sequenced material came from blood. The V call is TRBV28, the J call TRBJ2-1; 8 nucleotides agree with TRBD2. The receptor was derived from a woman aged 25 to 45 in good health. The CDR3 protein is CASSLIGGAVYEQFF. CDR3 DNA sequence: TGTGCCAGCAGTTTAATCGGGGGGGCTGTCTATGAGCAGTTCTTC.